The 19 T cell receptor beta chains below come from one sample, sequenced in a study of early T cells in non-severe SARS-CoV-2 infection. TCRdb reprocessed the 5' RACE reads via MiXCR and lists one record per CDR3 protein. The sample shows 65,000 to 95,000 distinct CDR3 sequences, roughly a sixth of them seen only once. The source material was whole blood. The receptors here all came from an adult who was a healthcare worker with PCR-confirmed SARS-CoV-2 infection or an uninfected control (not recorded which).

V is TRBV19 and J is TRBJ1-1, with D hard to call. CDR1 is LNHDA and CDR2 is SQIVND in the germline V gene (reference sequence). This CDR3 is 14 amino acids long. V lost 7 bases and J lost 2, with 14 bases in between. Here the CDR3 DNA reads TGTGCCAGTACCCCATTCGCGGTTAACACTGAAGCTTTCTTT. Translation gives CASTPFAVNTEAFF.

This clonotype was counted a few times. The CDR3 protein is CASSLPLNGESYGYTF. The CDR3 DNA reads TGTGCCAGCTCACTGCCCCTCAATGGAGAGTCCTATGGCTACACCTTC. The chain couples TRBV18 to TRBJ1-2; D is unclear. V dropped 4 bases and J dropped 4 bases, with 19 bases sitting between them. This CDR3 is 16 amino acids long. CDR1 KGHSH and CDR2 LQKENI come from the germline V gene. Drawing the rest from reference TRBV18 and TRBJ1-2, the complete variable domain is NAGVMQNPRHLVRRRGQEARLRCSPMKGHSHVYWYRQLPEEGLKFMVYLQKENIIDESGMPKERFSAEFPKEGPSILRIQQVVRGDSAAYFCASSLPLNGESYGYTFGSGTRLTVV.

J is TRBJ2-4 and V is TRBV29-1, with D perhaps TRBD1 (5 bases). V was pared by 3 bases and J by 1 base, with 13 bases between. In germline, CDR1 is SQVTM, CDR2 ANQGSEA. The CDR3 consists of 15 residues. The CDR3 loop is CSVDGASWAKNIQYF. CDR3 nucleotide sequence: TGCAGCGTTGATGGGGCCTCGTGGGCCAAAAACATTCAGTACTTC.

Here the CDR3 DNA reads TGTGCCAGCAGCCACTGGACAGGGGTCGAGACCCAGTACTTC. This sequence encodes CASSHWTGVETQYF. V usage is TRBV3-1 and J usage is TRBJ2-5, with TRBD1 identical over 9 bases. CDR3 length: 14 residues. The germline CDR1 and CDR2 sequences are LGHDT and YNNKEL (reference sequence). J lost 5 bases, V lost 3 bases, and 4 bases had no gene match.

This clonotype was seen repeatedly, ten times or more. The chain employs TRBV11-1 and TRBJ1-1; D gene unclear. This CDR3 has 12 residues. Trimming took 3 bases from V and 7 from J, leaving 9 bases between them. CDR1 SGHAT and CDR2 FQDESV come from the germline V gene (reference sequence). DNA for the CDR3: TGTGCCAGCAGCTTGGGTGGCAATGAAGCTTTCTTT. This codes for CASSLGGNEAFF. Using reference TRBV11-1 and TRBJ1-1 for the parts outside the CDR3, the full variable domain is EAEVAQSPRYKITEKSQAVAFWCDPISGHATLYWYRQILGQGPELLVQFQDESVVDDSQLPKDRFSAERLKGVDSTLKIQPAELGDSAMYLCASSLGGNEAFFGQGTRLTVV.

This clonotype was counted at least ten times. The chain carries TRBV10-3 and TRBJ1-1; possible D gene TRBD1, 5 bases. The CDR3 is made up of 14 amino acids. V was pared by 5 bases and J by 5 bases, with 15 bases between. Germline-derived CDR1 and CDR2 are ENHRY and SYGVKD. The CDR3 spells CAISPPGRGTEAFF. The CDR3, as DNA: TGTGCCATCAGTCCCCCGGGGCGCGGAACTGAAGCTTTCTTT.

This clonotype was found a few times. The chain is built from TRBV2 and TRBJ1-4; no clear D gene. CDR3 length: 15 amino acids. Per germline, CDR1 SNHLY and CDR2 FYNNEI. V was shortened by 1 base and J by 8 bases, with 14 bases between the two germline ends. The CDR3 loop reads CASSEEKLPREKLFF. CDR3 DNA sequence: TGTGCCAGCAGTGAAGAGAAGCTCCCTAGAGAAAAACTGTTTTTT.

This chain links TRBV10-3 with TRBJ1-2, with D unclear. The length of the CDR3 is 14 residues. CDR1 is ENHRY and CDR2 is SYGVKD in the germline V gene. V was cut by 2 bases and J by 10 bases, with 17 bases left in between. CDR3 coding DNA: TGTGCCATCAGTGAGGATTCCGGGCCCGACGCCTACACCTTC. Its translation is CAISEDSGPDAYTF.

This clonotype was picked up a small number of times. The chain couples TRBV12-3 or TRBV12-4 to TRBJ1-3; D is undetermined. V lost 6 bases to trimming and J lost 0 bases, with 9 bases between them. The CDR3 is made up of 14 amino acids. The CDR3 region has the DNA TGTGCCAGCAGGCGACGGATCTCTGGAAACACCATATATTTT. Residues: CASRRRISGNTIYF.

This clonotype has only a few counts. The V call is TRBV5-6, the J call TRBJ2-3, with TRBD1 matching over 8 bases. Germline CDR1 and CDR2: SGHDT and YYEEEE. CDR3 length equals 16 residues. With 2 bases clipped from V and 5 bases from J, the junction kept 10 bases outside the gene matches. DNA of the CDR3: TGTGCCAGCAGCTTAGCTCGACAGGGGTCCAGAGATACGCAGTATTTT. Translation: CASSLARQGSRDTQYF.

This clonotype showed up just a few times. This chain links TRBV30 with TRBJ2-3, with unresolved D. The ends were cut back, 6 bases at V and 1 base at J, with 14 bases in the middle. Germline V gene sequence: CDR1 GTSNPN, CDR2 SVGIG (reference sequence). The CDR3 loop spans 14 amino acids. The CDR3 protein is CACWTLYRTDTQYF. In DNA form, the CDR3 reads TGTGCCTGCTGGACCCTCTACCGCACAGATACGCAGTATTTT. The whole variable domain, remainder taken from reference TRBV30 and TRBJ2-3, is SQTIHQWPATLVQPVGSPLSLECTVEGTSNPNLYWYRQAAGRGLQLLFYSVGIGQISSEVPQNLSASRPQDRQFILSSKKLLLSDSGFYLCACWTLYRTDTQYFGPGTRLTVL.

This chain links TRBV18 with TRBJ2-1; 8 bases fit TRBD1. This CDR3 comprises 15 residues. CDR1 and CDR2 (germline): KGHSH, LQKENI. Trimming at V came to 1 base and at J to 5 bases, leaving 4 bases not matched to a gene. CDR3 protein: CASSPLGTGHNEQFF. The CDR3 coding sequence is TGTGCCAGCTCACCACTCGGGACAGGCCACAATGAGCAGTTCTTC.

V usage is TRBV7-9 and J usage is TRBJ2-7, with D perhaps given as TRBD1 or TRBD2 (5 bases each). The CDR3 is 15 amino acids. CDR1 and CDR2 (germline): SEHNR, FQNEAQ (reference sequence). Trimming removed 5 bases from V and 3 bases from J, with 17 bases in between. The DNA of the CDR3 is TGTGCCAGCAGCCCAGTCTCTGGGGGAAACTACGAGCAGTACTTC. Translated, it gives CASSPVSGGNYEQYF.

In this sample, this clonotype turned up a few times. V and J are TRBV7-9 and TRBJ2-1; D tentatively fits TRBD1 or TRBD2 (5 bases each). CDR3 size: 15 residues. Germline V CDR1 and CDR2: SEHNR, FQNEAQ (reference sequence). Trimming shortened V by 5 bases and J by 6 bases, and 17 bases separated the two germline ends. DNA of the CDR3: TGTGCCAGCAGCGAAAGAGGGGCAGGAGGCAATGAGCAGTTCTTC. Translated: CASSERGAGGNEQFF.

A few counts support this clonotype. The V gene is TRBV5-1, the J gene TRBJ1-1; D is uncertain. CDR3 size: 13 residues. The V gene's germline CDR1 is SGHRS and CDR2 YFSETQ. Deletions cut 0 bases from V and 8 bases from J, with 11 bases between. The CDR3 sequence is CASSLEAGSEAFF. The DNA for the CDR3 is TGCGCCAGCAGCTTGGAGGCGGGATCGGAAGCTTTCTTT.

This clonotype occurred a few times. The rearrangement joins TRBV6-5 to TRBJ1-2; perhaps TRBD1 as D (6 bases). Between the trimmed V and J ends, which lost 5 bases and 0 bases, there was a span of 13 bases. From germline, CDR1 is MNHEY and CDR2 SVGAGI. This CDR3 is 15 amino acids long. The CDR3 loop reads CASSTGQIANYGYTF. The CDR3, as DNA: TGTGCCAGCAGTACCGGACAGATTGCTAACTATGGCTACACCTTC.

This clonotype was picked up a small number of times. This chain connects TRBV7-8 to TRBJ2-1, with 10 bases fitting TRBD2. V gave up 5 bases and J gave up 6 bases; unmatched junction bases: 7. This CDR3 is 15 amino acids long. The germline CDR1 and CDR2 sequences are SGHVS and FQNEAQ. The CDR3 nucleotides are TGTGCCAGCAGCCTCCCGCCTAGCGGGGGCAATGAGCAGTTCTTC. It yields the protein CASSLPPSGGNEQFF.

This clonotype was counted a few times. The rearrangement joins TRBV7-2 to TRBJ2-3; 7 nucleotides line up with TRBD1. The CDR3 covers 15 residues. V dropped 4 bases and J dropped 3; count of bases not matched to a gene: 7. Germline V gene sequence: CDR1 SGHTA, CDR2 FQGNSA. The CDR3 is CASSSRQGGTDTQYF. In DNA form, the CDR3 reads TGTGCCAGCAGCTCCAGACAGGGTGGGACAGATACGCAGTATTTT.

This clonotype was recorded a few times. The chain combines TRBV11-3 with TRBJ2-7; D unresolved. V gave up 2 bases and J gave up 2 bases, with 10 bases separating them. The CDR3 extends over 14 amino acids. Per the germline V gene, CDR1 is SGHNT and CDR2 is YENEEA. CDR3 sequence (DNA): TGTGCCAGCAGCTTATTGCCTAGTCCCTACGAGCAGTACTTC. Protein product: CASSLLPSPYEQYF.